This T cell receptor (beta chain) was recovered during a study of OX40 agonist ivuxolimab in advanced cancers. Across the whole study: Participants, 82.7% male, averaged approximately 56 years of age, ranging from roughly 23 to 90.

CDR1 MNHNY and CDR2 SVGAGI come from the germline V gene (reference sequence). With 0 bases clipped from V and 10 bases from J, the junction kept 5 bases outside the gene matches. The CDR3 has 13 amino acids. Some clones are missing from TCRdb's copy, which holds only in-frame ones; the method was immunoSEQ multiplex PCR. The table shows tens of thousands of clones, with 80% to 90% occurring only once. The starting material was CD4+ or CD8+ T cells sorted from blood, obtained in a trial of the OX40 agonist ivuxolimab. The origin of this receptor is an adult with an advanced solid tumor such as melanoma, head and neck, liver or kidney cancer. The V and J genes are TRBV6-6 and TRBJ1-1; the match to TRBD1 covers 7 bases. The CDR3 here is CASSYSTGSRAFF. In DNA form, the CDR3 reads TGTGCCAGCAGTTACTCGACAGGGTCAAGAGCTTTCTTT.